Sequencing of this T cell receptor beta chain was carried out in a study of T-cell reconstitution after alpha-beta-depleted transplantation in children. Unique molecular identifiers were incorporated during preparation of the TCRbeta library. MiXCR, run by TCRdb on the PCR reads, gives a single entry per CDR3 protein. The table has hundreds of thousands of distinct CDR3 sequences, 10% to 13% seen once. Deletions cut 5 bases from V and 2 bases from J, with 14 bases between. Germline values: CDR1 SGHVS, CDR2 FQNEAQ. The CDR3 sequence is 15 residues long. Only a few counts were recorded for this clonotype.

The input for sequencing was PBMCs from the stem cell graft donor, taken from the stem cell graft. The TCR was taken from a human donor who donated a stem cell graft to a child with acute myeloid leukemia. This chain joins TRBV7-8 and TRBJ2-3, with D unclear. The CDR3 loop reads CASSAPHIITDTQYF. The CDR3 bases are TGTGCCAGCAGCGCCCCACATATCATCACAGATACGCAGTATTTT.